This T cell receptor beta chain was sequenced in a study of cytomegalovirus exposure and HLA in healthy donors. Some clones are missing from TCRdb's copy, which holds only in-frame ones; the method was immunoSEQ multiplex PCR. The sample contains about 75,000 clones, around four fifths of which appear only once. The V segment lost 0 bases and the J segment 3 bases; nucleotides outside the gene matches: 5. From germline, CDR1 is LNHNV and CDR2 YYDKDF (reference sequence). The CDR3 is 15 amino acids. The rearrangement joins TRBV15 to TRBJ2-7; TRBD1 agrees at 7 bases. The sequenced sample consisted of PBMCs. This receptor was obtained from a man in his thirties or forties in good health and CMV-seronegative. This chain's CDR3 is CATSRDPGTVYEQYV. DNA for the CDR3: TGTGCCACCAGCAGAGATCCCGGGACAGTCTACGAGCAGTACGTC.